Shown below are 7 T cell receptor beta chains from a single sample sequenced in a study of T and B cells in COVID-19 patients. BIOMED2 TRB-A/B primer pools were used in multiplex TRB PCR. TCRdb re-analysed the multiplex PCR reads in MiXCR, keeping a single row per CDR3 protein. The top ten clones hold roughly 17% of a sample with 6,500 to 8,000 distinct CDR3 sequences, approximately 26% of them seen once. Each TRB amplification used about 220-500 ng of genomic DNA from blood. Material: blood. The origin of the receptors is a human donor with active COVID-19.

This clonotype was seen only a few times. The genes are TRBV27 and TRBJ2-1, with 12 bases lining up with TRBD2. In germline, CDR1 is MNHEY, CDR2 SMNVEV (reference sequence). This CDR3 region has 14 residues. Losses at the gene ends were 6 bases for V and 6 bases for J; bases not matched to a gene: 3. This CDR3 is CASSGLAGRNEQFF. The CDR3 nucleotides read TGTGCCAGCAGCGGACTAGCGGGGCGCAATGAGCAGTTCTTC.

The chain carries TRBV5-1 and TRBJ2-7; D remains unclear. From germline, CDR1 is SGHRS and CDR2 YFSETQ. The CDR3 loop spans 14 amino acids. V was cut by 4 bases and J by 6 bases, with 17 bases left in between. As DNA, the CDR3 is TGCGCCAGCAGCCCTCTAAAGGTAGTTCCCGAGCAGTACTTC. Amino acid sequence: CASSPLKVVPEQYF.

This clonotype was counted only a few times. The chain joins TRBV6-2 or TRBV6-3 to TRBJ1-3; D remains unclear. CDR1 is MNHEY and CDR2 is SVGEGT in the germline V gene. The CDR3 contains 16 residues. V lost 7 bases and J lost 0, with 16 bases in between. The CDR3 DNA sequence: TGTGCCAGCACCCTGGACGGTTCTAACTCTGGAAACACCATATATTTT. This encodes CASTLDGSNSGNTIYF.

This clonotype is deemed medium-sized (0.01 to 0.1%). The rearrangement links TRBV5-5 to TRBJ2-7; 7 positions agree with TRBD1. Trimming removed 4 bases from V and 3 bases from J; junction bases left unmatched: 7. Germline values: CDR1 SGHKS, CDR2 YYEKEE (reference sequence). The CDR3 totals 14 residues. CDR3: CASSDGDSRYEQYF. CDR3 nucleotides: TGTGCCAGCAGCGATGGGGACAGTCGCTACGAGCAGTACTTC.

By sample share, this clonotype is medium-sized (0.01 to 0.1%). The J gene is TRBJ2-7, the V gene TRBV29-1; TRBD1 is a possible D gene (6 bases). CDR1 and CDR2 from the germline V gene are SQVTM and ANQGSEA. With 6 bases removed from V and 6 bases from J, the gap between germline ends came to 12 bases. CDR3 length: 11 amino acids. CDR3: CSVSRGFEQYF. The DNA for the CDR3 is TGCAGCGTATCCAGGGGTTTCGAGCAGTACTTC.

V gene TRBV5-5 combines with J gene TRBJ2-7; no definite D call. Germline lookup yields CDR1 SGHKS and CDR2 YYEKEE (reference sequence). The CDR3 extends over 13 amino acids. The V and J ends lost 2 bases and 3 bases respectively, with 9 bases between them. The CDR3 protein is CASSLVSGYEQYF. The CDR3 DNA reads as TGTGCCAGCAGCTTAGTCTCGGGCTACGAGCAGTACTTC.

This rearrangement joins TRBV21-1 to TRBJ2-3. TRBV21-1 is recorded as a pseudogene. CDR3 length: 12 amino acids. CDR3 nucleotide sequence: TGTGCCAGCAGACCCACTGCAGATACGCAGTATTTT. This codes for CASRPTADTQYF.